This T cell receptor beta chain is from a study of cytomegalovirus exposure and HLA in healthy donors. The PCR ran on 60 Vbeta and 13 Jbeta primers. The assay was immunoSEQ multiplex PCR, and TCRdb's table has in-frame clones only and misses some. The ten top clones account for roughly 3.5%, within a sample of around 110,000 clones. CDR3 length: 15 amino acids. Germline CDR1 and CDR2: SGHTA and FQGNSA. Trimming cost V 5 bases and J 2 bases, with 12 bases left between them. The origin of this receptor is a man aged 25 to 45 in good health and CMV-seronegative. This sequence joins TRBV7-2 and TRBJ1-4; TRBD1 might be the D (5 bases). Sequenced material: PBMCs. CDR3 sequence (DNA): TGTGCCAGCAGCGACGCCGGGGGGACTAATGAAAAACTGTTTTTT. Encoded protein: CASSDAGGTNEKLFF. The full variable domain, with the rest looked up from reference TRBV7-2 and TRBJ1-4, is GAGVSQSPSNKVTEKGKDVELRCDPISGHTALYWYRQSLGQGLEFLIYFQGNSAPDKSGLPSDRFSAERTGGSVSTLTIQRTQQEDSAVYLCASSDAGGTNEKLFFGSGTQLSVL.